This TCR beta chain derives from a study of T cell changes during pregnancy in multiple sclerosis. CDR1 and CDR2 from the germline V gene are SQVTM and ANQGSEA. The germline V and J ends were trimmed by 3 bases and 3 bases, with 17 bases remaining between them. This CDR3 comprises 15 residues. Produced via immunoSEQ multiplex PCR; TCRdb's table is partial and in-frame only. The sample has fewer than 90,000 clones; approximately 95% are singletons. Here the sequenced sample was peripheral blood, taken after pregnancy. The receptor's source is a female donor in good health, enrolled as a control in a pregnancy study. This chain connects TRBV29-1 to TRBJ2-5; D is perhaps TRBD1 (5 bases). CDR3 protein: CSVDTGHVEEETQYF. CDR3 DNA: TGCAGCGTTGACACTGGACACGTCGAGGAAGAGACCCAGTACTTC.